This T cell receptor beta chain is from a study of Tregs in tolerant kidney transplant recipients. Points from the study as a whole: Findings come from small patient numbers and require larger validation. Biological reproducibility was not directly addressed in this study. Expanding Tregs on activated donor B cells appeared to best identify donor-specific TCRbeta clones.

The germline V and J ends were trimmed by 5 bases and 5 bases, with 15 bases remaining between them. The CDR3 length is 14 residues. Germline V CDR1 and CDR2: MNHNS, SASEGT. Turning to this clone: As yet, its antigen is unknown.

Unstimulated regulatory T cells (CD4+CD25+CD127-), CD4+CD25- non-regulatory cells, CD4 and CD8 cells were FACS-sorted from thawed PBMCs. Assay used: immunoSEQ multiplex PCR; TCRdb lists only in-frame clones, some missing. The sample contains hundreds of thousands of clones, about four fifths of which appear only once. The receptor was isolated from a human donor in good health. The sample consisted of CD4+ T cells from blood. V is TRBV6-1 and J is TRBJ1-1; TRBD1 might be the D (6 bases). CDR3 in DNA: TGTGCCAGCAGTCTCAGGGGAGAGAGGACTGAAGCTTTCTTT. Its protein product is CASSLRGERTEAFF.